These 9 T cell receptor beta chains were all obtained from the same sample, sequenced in a study of CD8 T cells in ankylosing spondylitis. Study-wide findings and caveats: Ankylosing spondylitis blood appeared to be characterized by a TCR beta motif of fewer than ten highly homologous variants.

Via MiXCR, TCRdb re-called the 5' RACE reads, giving one row per CDR3 protein. The data hold 500,000 or so distinct CDR3 sequences, with about 5.7% observed a single time. The antigens of these receptors remain unknown. Sequences were obtained from blood, either unsorted or a sorted T cell fraction (not recorded which). These receptors were taken from a male donor with ankylosing spondylitis.

This clonotype came up many times. The chain is built from TRBV20-1 and TRBJ2-7, with 8 bases identical to TRBD2. Looked up from germline, CDR1 is DFQATT and CDR2 is SNEGSKA (reference sequence). The CDR3 loop spans 14 amino acids. After removal of 6 bases from V and 2 bases from J, the junction contained 9 bases not matched to a gene. CDR3 region: CSAGSGTSPYEQYF. The CDR3 DNA is TGCAGTGCGGGTTCCGGGACTAGTCCCTACGAGCAGTACTTC.

This clonotype was detected ten times or more. This chain links TRBV12-3 or TRBV12-4 with TRBJ2-1; D call uncertain. Between the trimmed V and J ends, which lost 10 bases and 5 bases, there was a span of 12 bases. The CDR3 is 12 amino acids. The CDR3 region is CATTFGDNEQFF. In DNA form, the CDR3 reads TGTGCCACCACCTTTGGCGACAATGAGCAGTTCTTC.

This clonotype occurred a few times. This chain links TRBV6-5 with TRBJ2-1; D possibly corresponds to TRBD2 (7 bases). Trimming stripped 4 bases from V and 2 bases from J, with 15 bases between. There are 16 residues in the CDR3. CDR1 and CDR2 (germline): MNHEY, SVGAGI. The CDR3 nucleotides are TGTGCCAGCAGTTTAGGGGGGGGTGGGGCCTACAATGAGCAGTTCTTC. Translation: CASSLGGGGAYNEQFF.

At least ten counts were recorded for this clonotype. The rearrangement joins TRBV7-2 to TRBJ1-1, with D maybe TRBD1 (6 bases). The CDR3 covers 14 residues. Germline V CDR1 and CDR2: SGHTA, FQGNSA. The V end lost 5 bases, the J end lost 1 base, and 11 bases lay between the germline ends. Written as DNA, the CDR3 is TGTGCCAGCAGCCCAGGGGTCTCGAACACTGAAGCTTTCTTT. Amino acids: CASSPGVSNTEAFF. Filled out from reference TRBV7-2 and TRBJ1-1, the complete variable domain reads GAGVSQSPSNKVTEKGKDVELRCDPISGHTALYWYRQSLGQGLEFLIYFQGNSAPDKSGLPSDRFSAERTGGSVSTLTIQRTQQEDSAVYLCASSPGVSNTEAFFGQGTRLTVV.

This clonotype was detected many times. The chain joins TRBV20-1 to TRBJ2-2; D is possibly TRBD1 (5 bases). Trimming removed 3 bases at V and 2 bases at J, with 10 bases between. Germline CDR1 DFQATT, CDR2 SNEGSKA (reference sequence). The CDR3 contains 14 residues. CDR3 amino acids: CSASNRRNTGELFF. The CDR3 DNA reads TGCAGTGCTAGTAACAGGCGAAACACCGGGGAGCTGTTTTTT.

This clonotype has ten or more counts. The CDR3 sequence: CASSQGRGQPQHF. The CDR3 DNA follows: TGCGCCAGCAGCCAGGGAAGGGGTCAGCCCCAGCATTTT. The chain employs TRBV4-3 and TRBJ1-5; D possibly corresponds to TRBD1 (5 bases). Trimming stripped 3 bases from V and 6 bases from J, with 9 bases between. The CDR3 spans 13 residues. Germline V gives CDR1 LGHNA, CDR2 YSLEER.

This clonotype was seen repeatedly, ten times or more. The chain links TRBV4-3 to TRBJ1-1, with TRBD1 identical over 8 bases. The germline CDR1 and CDR2 sequences are LGHNA and YSLEER. The CDR3 is 15 amino acids. The J segment lost 4 bases and the V segment lost 1 base, leaving 5 bases of the junction unmatched. CDR3 sequence reads: CASSQGTGIGTEAFF. The CDR3 region has the DNA TGCGCCAGCAGCCAAGGGACAGGGATCGGCACTGAAGCTTTCTTT.

The chain joins TRBV4-2 to TRBJ2-3; no reliable D call. With 4 bases removed from V and 2 bases from J, the gap between germline ends came to 10 bases. The germline V gene encodes CDR1 LGHNA and CDR2 YNFKEQ. There are 14 residues in the CDR3. The CDR3 DNA sequence: TGTGCCAGCAGCCTAGCTGTAAACACAGATACGCAGTATTTT. This sequence encodes CASSLAVNTDTQYF.

This clonotype was recorded at least ten times. The chain joins TRBV20-1 to TRBJ2-1; no clear D. Germline V lookup: CDR1 DFQATT, CDR2 SNEGSKA (reference sequence). V was cut by 6 bases and J by 8 bases, with 14 bases left in between. The CDR3 runs 12 residues. CDR3 region: CSASTALDEQFF. The CDR3 DNA sequence: TGCAGTGCCAGCACGGCGCTCGATGAGCAGTTCTTC.